A selection of T cell receptor beta chains follows, all from one sample in a study of blood T cell repertoires in COVID-19. Clones were read by immunoSEQ multiplex PCR, and TCRdb kept only the in-frame ones, dropping some. Of about 90,000 clones in the sample, around 85% were seen once. Specimen: peripheral blood. The receptor source for this set is a woman between 65 and 79 years old with active or convalescent COVID-19. Each CDR3 is given with its conserved first and last residue. A D gene is named only where the DNA matches it firmly.

D gene	V gene	J gene	CDR3 protein	CDR3 DNA
NA	TRBV4-3	TRBJ2-2	CASSQVGQNTGELFF	TGCGCCAGCAGCCAAGTCGGACAGAACACCGGGGAGCTGTTTTTT
TRBD2	TRBV5-1	TRBJ2-7	CASSGGGEPYEQYF	TGCGCCAGCAGCGGCGGGGGTGAACCCTACGAGCAGTACTTC
TRBD1	TRBV6-2/TRBV6-3	TRBJ2-5	CASSYAQTGRIETQYF	TGTGCCAGCAGTTACGCCCAGACAGGGCGGATAGAGACCCAGTACTTC
NA	TRBV28	TRBJ1-5	CASSYRRNRAGQPQHF	TGTGCCAGCAGTTACCGGAGAAACAGGGCAGGTCAGCCCCAGCATTTT
TRBD2	TRBV6-5	TRBJ2-1	CASRLLAGGNNEQFF	TGTGCCAGCAGGTTGTTAGCGGGGGGGAACAATGAGCAGTTCTTC
TRBD1	TRBV7-9	TRBJ1-2	CASSLGQGGGYTF	TGTGCCAGCAGCTTAGGGCAGGGGGGAGGCTACACCTTC
NA	TRBV23-1	TRBJ1-5	CASSQGEGDQPQHF	TGCGCCAGCAGTCAAGGCGAGGGTGATCAGCCCCAGCATTTT
TRBD1	TRBV27	TRBJ1-1	CASSPLGQGDTEAFF	TGTGCCAGCAGTCCCCTGGGACAGGGTGACACTGAAGCTTTCTTT
TRBD2	TRBV7-2	TRBJ2-3	CASSSGLAGNTQYF	TGTGCCAGCAGCTCGGGACTAGCGGGGAATACGCAGTATTTT
NA	TRBV27	TRBJ2-7	CASTSLGGTYEQYF	TGTGCCAGCACCTCCCTAGGGGGTACCTACGAGCAGTACTTC
TRBD2	TRBV25-1	TRBJ2-5	CASSDLLSGGGSRETQYF	TGTGCCAGCAGTGACCTACTCTCCGGGGGGGGGTCCAGAGAGACCCAGTACTTC
NA	TRBV7-2	TRBJ2-2	CASSREYTGELFF	TGTGCCAGCAGCCGAGAATACACCGGGGAGCTGTTTTTT
NA	TRBV4-2	TRBJ1-5	CASSQDRQSNQPQHF	TGTGCCAGCAGCCAAGATAGACAGAGCAATCAGCCCCAGCATTTT
TRBD1	TRBV6-2/TRBV6-3	TRBJ2-5	CASSIGTGQETQYF	TGTGCCAGCAGCATTGGGACAGGCCAAGAGACCCAGTACTTC
TRBD2	TRBV13	TRBJ2-1	CASSLGLAGGRGEQFF	TGTGCCAGCAGCTTGGGACTAGCGGGGGGCCGGGGTGAGCAGTTCTTC